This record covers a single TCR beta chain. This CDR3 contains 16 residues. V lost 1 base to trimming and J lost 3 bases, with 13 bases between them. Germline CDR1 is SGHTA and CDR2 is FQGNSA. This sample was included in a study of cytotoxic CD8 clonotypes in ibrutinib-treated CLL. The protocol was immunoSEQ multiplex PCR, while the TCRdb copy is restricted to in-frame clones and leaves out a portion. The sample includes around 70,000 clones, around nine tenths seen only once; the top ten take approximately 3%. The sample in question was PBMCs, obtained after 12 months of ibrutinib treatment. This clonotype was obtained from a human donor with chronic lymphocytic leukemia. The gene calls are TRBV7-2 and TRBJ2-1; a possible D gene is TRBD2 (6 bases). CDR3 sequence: CASSLVAGNIYNEQFF. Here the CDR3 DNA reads TGTGCCAGCAGCTTAGTGGCGGGAAATATCTACAATGAGCAGTTCTTC.